The 19 T cell receptor beta chains listed next were all sequenced from one sample in a study of T cell repertoires in cytomegalovirus infection. These TCRs' antigens remain unknown. TCRdb re-called the reads with MiXCR, one entry per CDR3 protein. The repertoire holds hundreds of thousands of distinct CDR3 sequences, with around 30% as singletons. Specimen: cultured PBMCs, collected from culture after CMV antigen stimulation. All receptors derive from a human donor in good health (CMV status not recorded). Some clones in this sample may be carry-over from other donors' samples.

This clonotype was detected only a few times. The chain joins TRBV10-2 to TRBJ1-5, with D maybe TRBD1 (5 bases). CDR1 and CDR2 (germline): WSHSY, SAAADI. Trimming stripped 2 bases from V and 1 base from J, with 9 bases between. This CDR3 region has 15 residues. CDR3 sequence: CASSEGGRSNQPQHF. DNA of the CDR3: TGCGCCAGCAGTGAGGGGGGTAGAAGCAATCAGCCCCAGCATTTT.

V is TRBV6-1 and J is TRBJ2-1, with 7 positions matching TRBD2. J lost 0 bases, V lost 7 bases, and 6 bases had no gene match. CDR1 is MNHNS and CDR2 is SASEGT in the germline V gene. This CDR3 has 15 residues. This CDR3 is CASTVGGSSYNEQFF. In nucleotides, the CDR3 is TGTGCCAGCACGGTGGGCGGGAGCTCCTACAATGAGCAGTTCTTC.

This clonotype was seen only a few times. The chain combines TRBV7-2 with TRBJ2-7, with D uncertain. Trimming cost V 5 bases and J 7 bases, with 15 bases left between them. CDR1 SGHTA and CDR2 FQGNSA come from the germline V gene. This CDR3 comprises 13 residues. CDR3 residues: CASSRSLLGEQYF. The CDR3 bases are TGTGCCAGCAGCCGCAGCCTCCTGGGGGAGCAGTACTTC.

This clonotype has a handful of counts. This rearrangement joins TRBV12-3 or TRBV12-4 to TRBJ1-2, with D tentatively TRBD1 (6 bases). Trimming cost V 7 bases and J 8 bases, with 17 bases left between them. The CDR3 is 13 amino acids. The CDR3 coding sequence is TGTGCCAGCACCCCCGTGGGGACATTCGGCTACACCTTC. Encoded protein: CASTPVGTFGYTF.

This clonotype was recorded only once. The chain couples TRBV24-1 to TRBJ2-2, with TRBD1 matching over 8 bases. CDR3 size: 16 residues. Losses at the gene ends were 3 bases for V and 4 bases for J; bases not matched to a gene: 6. CDR1 is KGHDR and CDR2 is SFDVKD in the germline V gene. CDR3 nucleotides: TGTGCCACCAGTGATCCCGGACAGGGAAGCACCGGGGAGCTGTTTTTT. Amino acid sequence: CATSDPGQGSTGELFF.

The rearrangement uses TRBV29-1 and TRBJ2-7, with 7 bases aligning to TRBD1. The CDR3 totals 14 residues. V shed 4 bases, J shed 4 bases, and the junction held 10 bases outside the gene matches. Germline V gene sequence: CDR1 SQVTM, CDR2 ANQGSEA. The CDR3 protein is CSVGRDSAGYEQYF. CDR3 coding DNA: TGCAGCGTTGGACGGGACAGTGCAGGGTACGAGCAGTACTTC.

This clonotype was detected a few times. The V gene is TRBV7-7, the J gene TRBJ1-4, with D uncertain. V gave up 5 bases and J gave up 2 bases, with 12 bases separating them. CDR1 and CDR2 (germline): SSHAT, FNYEAQ (reference sequence). The CDR3 loop spans 15 amino acids. CDR3 region: CASSTLVTTNEKLFF. DNA of the CDR3: TGTGCCAGCAGCACCCTGGTCACGACTAATGAAAAACTGTTTTTT. The full variable domain, in which reference TRBV7-7 and TRBJ1-4 provide the parts outside the CDR3, is GAGVSQSPRYKVTKRGQDVTLRCDPISSHATLYWYQQALGQGPEFLTYFNYEAQPDKSGLPSDRFSAERPEGSISTLTIQRTEQRDSAMYRCASSTLVTTNEKLFFGSGTQLSVL.

The rearrangement uses TRBV19 and TRBJ1-1; TRBD1 aligns across 7 bases. V gave up 2 bases and J gave up 1 base; unmatched junction bases: 10. The germline V gene has CDR1 LNHDA and CDR2 SQIVND (reference sequence). The CDR3 is 17 residues long. CDR3 nucleotide sequence: TGTGCCAGTAGTATAAGATCCTCCGGACAGGCGAACACTGAAGCTTTCTTT. The encoded protein is CASSIRSSGQANTEAFF.

The V call is TRBV6-5, the J call TRBJ2-3; no clear D gene. V lost 8 bases to trimming and J lost 6 bases, with 15 bases between them. Per germline, CDR1 MNHEY and CDR2 SVGAGI. This CDR3 spans 13 amino acids. Written as DNA, the CDR3 is TGTGCCAGCGGGGTACAGTTTAGGGATACGCAGTATTTT. Protein product: CASGVQFRDTQYF.

The chain recombines TRBV11-3 with TRBJ2-2; 8 bases fit TRBD1. This CDR3 region has 16 residues. Trimming removed 5 bases from V and 4 bases from J; junction bases left unmatched: 9. Germline CDR1 and CDR2: SGHNT and YENEEA. The chain's CDR3 is CASSPRTGPGTGELFF. The CDR3 coding sequence is TGTGCCAGCAGCCCACGGACAGGGCCGGGCACCGGGGAGCTGTTTTTT.

The V call is TRBV7-4, the J call TRBJ2-5, with D unclear. V dropped 5 bases and J dropped 3 bases, with 7 bases sitting between them. Germline CDR1 SGHVT, CDR2 SQSDAQ. The CDR3 runs 12 residues. CDR3: CASSASKETQYF. In DNA, the CDR3 is TGTGCCAGCAGCGCCTCCAAAGAGACCCAGTACTTC.

The V call is TRBV7-9, the J call TRBJ1-1, with D possibly matching TRBD1 (5 bases). The CDR3 has 12 residues. Per germline, CDR1 SEHNR and CDR2 FQNEAQ (reference sequence). Trimming stripped 8 bases from V and 5 bases from J, with 12 bases between. The CDR3 coding sequence is TGTGCCAGCCACGTGGGGGGGACTGAAGCTTTCTTT. Protein product: CASHVGGTEAFF.

V is TRBV27 and J is TRBJ1-4; tentatively, D is TRBD1 (5 bases). V was cut by 4 bases and J by 0 bases, with 12 bases left in between. The CDR3 is 16 amino acids. CDR1 and CDR2 (germline): MNHEY, SMNVEV (reference sequence). The DNA of the CDR3 is TGTGCCAGCAGTTCGAGGGACGGTGCAACTAATGAAAAACTGTTTTTT. This gives the protein CASSSRDGATNEKLFF.

V gene TRBV7-6 combines with J gene TRBJ2-7, with TRBD2 matching 11 bases. Losses at the gene ends were 4 bases for V and 4 bases for J; bases not matched to a gene: 9. The CDR3 runs to 16 residues. Germline V gene sequence: CDR1 SGHVS, CDR2 FNYEAQ. DNA for the CDR3: TGTGCCAGCAGCTCACTAGCGGGAGCCTCCGTGTACGAGCAGTACTTC. It specifies CASSSLAGASVYEQYF.

The chain combines TRBV24-1 with TRBJ2-2, with a weak D call TRBD2 (6 bases). The germline V gene has CDR1 KGHDR and CDR2 SFDVKD. The CDR3 has 16 residues. V lost 5 bases, J lost 13 bases, and 25 bases lay in between. The CDR3 spells CATSAPGPAGSGGLFF. DNA of the CDR3: TGTGCCACCAGTGCACCGGGACCCGCGGGATCCGGTGGGCTGTTTTTT.

The rearrangement joins TRBV28 to TRBJ2-1; D is perhaps TRBD1 (6 bases). The CDR3 extends over 13 amino acids. V was cut by 3 bases and J by 6 bases, with 9 bases left in between. Germline V gives CDR1 MDHEN, CDR2 SYDVKM. This CDR3 is CASSFRTANEQFF. The CDR3 nucleotides read TGTGCCAGCAGTTTTAGGACAGCCAATGAGCAGTTCTTC.

The chain combines TRBV28 with TRBJ1-6, with D maybe TRBD1 (5 bases). The germline V gene encodes CDR1 MDHEN and CDR2 SYDVKM. V was cut by 8 bases and J by 16 bases, with 12 bases left in between. This CDR3 spans 10 amino acids. The CDR3 spells CASGDSLLHF. The DNA of the CDR3 is TGTGCCAGCGGTGACAGCCTTCTCCACTTT. Complete variable domain (other parts from reference TRBV28 and TRBJ1-6): DVKVTQSSRYLVKRTGEKVFLECVQDMDHENMFWYRQDPGLGLRLIYFSYDVKMKEKGDIPEGYSVSREKKERFSLILESASTNQTSMYLCASGDSLLHFGNGTRLTVT.

The chain links TRBV7-9 to TRBJ2-3, with D maybe TRBD2 (6 bases). This CDR3 spans 15 amino acids. Per the germline V gene, CDR1 is SEHNR and CDR2 is FQNEAQ (reference sequence). The V gene lost 5 bases and the J gene lost 6 bases, with 18 bases spanning the gap. CDR3 coding DNA: TGTGCCAGCAGCCCCCGAGCGGGTCGGGTGGATACGCAGTATTTT. Translated: CASSPRAGRVDTQYF. Using reference TRBV7-9 and TRBJ2-3 for the parts outside the CDR3, the full variable domain is DTGVSQNPRHKITKRGQNVTFRCDPISEHNRLYWYRQTLGQGPEFLTYFQNEAQLEKSRLLSDRFSAERPKGSFSTLEIQRTEQGDSAMYLCASSPRAGRVDTQYFGPGTRLTVL.

V is TRBV19 and J is TRBJ1-5, with 8 bases that match TRBD1. V gave up 1 base and J gave up 1 base; unmatched junction bases: 3. Looked up from germline, CDR1 is LNHDA and CDR2 is SQIVND (reference sequence). The CDR3 has 16 residues. CDR3 loop: CASSIGDRRSNQPQHF. The CDR3 DNA reads as TGTGCCAGTAGTATAGGGGACAGGAGGAGCAATCAGCCCCAGCATTTT.